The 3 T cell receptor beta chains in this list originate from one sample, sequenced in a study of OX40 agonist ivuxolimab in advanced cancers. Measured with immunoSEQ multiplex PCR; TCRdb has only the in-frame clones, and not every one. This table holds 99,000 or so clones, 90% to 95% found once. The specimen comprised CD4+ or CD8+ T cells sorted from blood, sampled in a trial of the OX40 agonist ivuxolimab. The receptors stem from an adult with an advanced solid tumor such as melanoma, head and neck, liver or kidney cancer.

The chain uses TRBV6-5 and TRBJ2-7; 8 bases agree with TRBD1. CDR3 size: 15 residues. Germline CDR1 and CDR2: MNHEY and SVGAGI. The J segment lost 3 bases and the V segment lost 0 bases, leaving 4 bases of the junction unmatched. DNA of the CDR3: TGTGCCAGCAGTTACTCCCGGACAGGGCTCTACGAGCAGTACTTC. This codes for CASSYSRTGLYEQYF.

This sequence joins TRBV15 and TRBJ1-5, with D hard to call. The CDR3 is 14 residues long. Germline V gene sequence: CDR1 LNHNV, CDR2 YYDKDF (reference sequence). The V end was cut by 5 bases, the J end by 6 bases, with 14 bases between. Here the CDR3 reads CATSGRTTRQPQHF. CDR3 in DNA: TGTGCCACCAGCGGTAGGACGACCCGTCAGCCCCAGCATTTT.

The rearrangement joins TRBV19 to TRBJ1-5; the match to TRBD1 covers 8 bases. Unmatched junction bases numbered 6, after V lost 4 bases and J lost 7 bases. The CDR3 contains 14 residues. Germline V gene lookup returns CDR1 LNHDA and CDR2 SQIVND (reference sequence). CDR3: CASSTGQGSQPQHF. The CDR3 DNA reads TGTGCCAGTAGTACAGGACAGGGTTCACAGCCCCAGCATTTT.